This T cell receptor (beta chain) was obtained from a study of cytomegalovirus exposure and HLA in healthy donors. Study overall: Later analysis reported that the roughly 120 validation repertoires shared the platform of the roughly 700 first-cohort repertoires. Study findings and constraints: The investigators catalogued 150 or so TCR beta chains as cytomegalovirus-associated. Most sequenced TCRs were rare (though some public TCRs occurred in many donors). Cytomegalovirus status was reportedly diagnosed by the classifier with high specificity and sensitivity.

Produced via immunoSEQ multiplex PCR; TCRdb's table is partial and in-frame only. The repertoire includes approximately 160,000 clones, about 90% of them detected once, and more than 3.5% sits in the top ten. Worth noting for this clone: What it recognizes is unknown.

The receptor was isolated from a man aged 18 to 30 in good health and CMV-seropositive. The sequencing input was PBMCs.

DNA for the CDR3: TGCGCCAGCGCCCCTGGCGGGAAAAATGAGCAGTTCTTC. Amino acids: CASAPGGKNEQFF. This sequence joins TRBV5-1 and TRBJ2-1, with D perhaps matching TRBD2 (6 bases). The CDR3 consists of 13 residues. V lost 7 bases, J lost 7 bases, and 15 bases lay in between. Germline CDR1 reads SGHRS; CDR2 reads YFSETQ.